The present TCR beta chain was sequenced within a study of blood T cell repertoires in COVID-19. This CDR3 is 13 amino acids long. Trimming took 7 bases from V and 9 from J, leaving 18 bases between them. Germline V gene data show CDR1 as KGHSY and CDR2 as FQNENV. Clones were read by immunoSEQ multiplex PCR, and TCRdb kept only the in-frame ones, dropping some. The profile covers roughly 160,000 clones, with 74% appearing a single time and around 3% taken by the ten largest. This clonotype originated in a woman aged 80 or over with acute or convalescent COVID-19. The chain employs TRBV16 and TRBJ1-1; no definite D call. Material for sequencing was peripheral blood. The CDR3 loop reads CASNYGPRSKAFF. The CDR3, as DNA: TGTGCCAGCAACTACGGCCCCAGAAGTAAAGCTTTCTTT.